The clone carrying this T cell receptor beta chain was recorded at least ten times. The antigen is unknown. This sample is part of a study of T cells in Graves' hyperthyroidism and ophthalmopathy. Study findings and constraints: A median about 6.5 months before onset, the model predicted ophthalmopathy.

J was trimmed by 7 bases and V by 6 bases; bases with no gene match: 9. The CDR3 is 14 residues long. Using RNA transcripts as the source, TCR beta CDR3 regions were amplified. Researchers ran a first-round RT-PCR on the TCR CDR3 using the HTBI primer set. From the multiplex PCR reads, TCRdb called clonotypes with MiXCR, one entry per CDR3 protein. The sample has 300,000 to 450,000 distinct CDR3 sequences, about 14% seen once; the top ten hold around 20%. Each patient was aged 18 to 65 and had newly diagnosed hyperthyroidism of under 2 months' duration. The authors took PBMCs from roughly 9.3 ml fresh peripheral blood.

The rearrangement uses TRBV12-3 or TRBV12-4 and TRBJ1-5; 7 nucleotides align to TRBD1. Specimen: blood. The receptor was derived from a man aged 25-45 years with Graves' hyperthyroidism that later progressed to Graves' ophthalmopathy. CDR3 coding DNA: TGTGCCAGCAGCCACAGACAGGGCCAACAGCCCCAGCATTTT. Protein sequence: CASSHRQGQQPQHF.